This T cell receptor (beta chain) was captured by sequencing in a study of OX40 agonist ivuxolimab in advanced cancers. Background on the study: Each patient was given ivuxolimab into a vein every 2 weeks, at 0.01 to 10 mg/kg.

Here immunoSEQ multiplex PCR was the method, and the copy in TCRdb shows in-frame clones only, minus some. The sample has around 83,000 clones, around 85% seen once; the top ten hold around 7.8%. Germline loops: CDR1 SGHTA, CDR2 FQGNSA. The CDR3 length is 14 residues. Trimming pared 7 bases from V and 0 bases from J, leaving 13 bases between. Here the sequenced sample was CD4+ or CD8+ T cells sorted from blood, taken in a trial of the OX40 agonist ivuxolimab. The receptor was isolated from an adult with an advanced solid tumor such as melanoma, head and neck, liver or kidney cancer. V and J are TRBV7-2 and TRBJ2-7; possible D gene TRBD1, 5 bases. CDR3 residues: CASTRMGPSYEQYF. The CDR3 DNA is TGTGCCAGCACCCGTATGGGGCCCTCCTACGAGCAGTACTTC.